These T cell receptor beta chains were read from a single sample in a study of cytomegalovirus exposure and HLA in healthy donors. Using immunoSEQ multiplex PCR, the repertoire was profiled, and TCRdb retains in-frame clones only, with some absent. The data contain nearly 110,000 clones, more than 75% of them seen just once; the ten biggest clones take up roughly 3%. Sequences were obtained from PBMCs. All receptors come from a man aged 25-40 years in good health and CMV-seropositive. Both conserved end residues are part of each CDR3. Fields, in order: J gene, V gene, CDR3 protein.

j_call: TRBJ2-1
v_call: TRBV25-1
cdr3_aa: CASSEFAGGRSDEQFF

j_call: TRBJ2-3
v_call: TRBV29-1
cdr3_aa: CSVRTGTSTDTQYF

j_call: TRBJ2-3
v_call: TRBV5-1
cdr3_aa: CASSLPPGQGATDTQYF

j_call: TRBJ1-2
v_call: TRBV5-8
cdr3_aa: CASSRGRTGYTF

j_call: TRBJ2-2
v_call: TRBV5-1
cdr3_aa: CASSAPASGKDTGELFF

j_call: TRBJ1-2
v_call: TRBV6-5
cdr3_aa: CASSRGQGTYGYTF

j_call: TRBJ2-6
v_call: TRBV10-2
cdr3_aa: CASTGQGDSGANGLTF

j_call: TRBJ2-5
v_call: TRBV4-1
cdr3_aa: CASSGRRGRSVETQYF

j_call: TRBJ1-5
v_call: TRBV27
cdr3_aa: CASRRQGVSNQPQHF

j_call: TRBJ2-4
v_call: TRBV27
cdr3_aa: CASRDFRLAKNIQYF

j_call: TRBJ2-5
v_call: TRBV4-1
cdr3_aa: CASSQPTRGGPAETQYF

j_call: TRBJ2-7
v_call: TRBV5-1
cdr3_aa: CASSSRGGSSEQYF

j_call: TRBJ2-3
v_call: TRBV2
cdr3_aa: CASAAGPHTQYF

j_call: TRBJ2-1
v_call: TRBV4-2
cdr3_aa: CASSQGRLGGDYNEQFF

j_call: TRBJ2-4
v_call: TRBV15
cdr3_aa: CATSRDLAQGGYIQYF

j_call: TRBJ1-5
v_call: TRBV19
cdr3_aa: CASSPRLARDQPQHF

j_call: TRBJ1-1
v_call: TRBV5-4
cdr3_aa: CASSFGAPRGNTEAFF

j_call: TRBJ2-2
v_call: TRBV19
cdr3_aa: CASSIRTGTVGELFF

j_call: TRBJ2-5
v_call: TRBV2
cdr3_aa: CASILQETQYF

j_call: TRBJ2-2
v_call: TRBV6-5
cdr3_aa: CASSQGSGRGELFF

j_call: TRBJ2-5
v_call: TRBV5-1
cdr3_aa: CASSLETSGETQYF

j_call: TRBJ2-1
v_call: TRBV7-6
cdr3_aa: CASSLGHREDNEQFF

j_call: TRBJ2-2
v_call: TRBV18
cdr3_aa: CASSPGQANTGELFF

j_call: TRBJ1-4
v_call: TRBV5-8
cdr3_aa: CASSPVATNEKLFF

j_call: TRBJ2-6
v_call: TRBV30
cdr3_aa: CAWEVREGPGANVLTF

j_call: TRBJ2-1
v_call: TRBV4-2
cdr3_aa: CASSEEGGGVSEQFF

j_call: TRBJ2-7
v_call: TRBV25-1
cdr3_aa: CASSAFYEQYF

j_call: TRBJ2-6
v_call: TRBV9
cdr3_aa: CASSGTRDPGANVLTF

j_call: TRBJ1-2
v_call: TRBV19
cdr3_aa: CASSISGSNYGYTF